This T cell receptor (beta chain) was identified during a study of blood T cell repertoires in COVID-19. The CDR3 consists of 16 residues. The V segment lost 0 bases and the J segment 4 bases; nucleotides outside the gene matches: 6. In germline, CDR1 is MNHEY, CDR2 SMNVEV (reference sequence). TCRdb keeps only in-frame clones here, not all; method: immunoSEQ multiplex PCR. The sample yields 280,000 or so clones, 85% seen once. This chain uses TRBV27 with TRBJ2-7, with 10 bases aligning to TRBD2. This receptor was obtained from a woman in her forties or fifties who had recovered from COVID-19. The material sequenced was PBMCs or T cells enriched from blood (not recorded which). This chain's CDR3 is CASSLSWLAGAYEQYF. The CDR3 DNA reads TGTGCCAGCAGTTTATCGTGGCTAGCGGGAGCGTACGAGCAGTACTTC.